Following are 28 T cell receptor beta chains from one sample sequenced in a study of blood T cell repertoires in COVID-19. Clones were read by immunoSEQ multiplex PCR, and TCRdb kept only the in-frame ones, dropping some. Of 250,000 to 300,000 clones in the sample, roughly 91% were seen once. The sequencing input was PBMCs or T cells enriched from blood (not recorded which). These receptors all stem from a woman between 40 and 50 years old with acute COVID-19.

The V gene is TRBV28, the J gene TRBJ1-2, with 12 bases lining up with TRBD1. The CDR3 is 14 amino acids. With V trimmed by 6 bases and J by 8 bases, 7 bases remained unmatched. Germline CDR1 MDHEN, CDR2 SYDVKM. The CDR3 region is CASRSGTGGWGYTF. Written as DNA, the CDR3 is TGTGCCAGCAGGTCCGGGACAGGGGGCTGGGGCTACACCTTC.

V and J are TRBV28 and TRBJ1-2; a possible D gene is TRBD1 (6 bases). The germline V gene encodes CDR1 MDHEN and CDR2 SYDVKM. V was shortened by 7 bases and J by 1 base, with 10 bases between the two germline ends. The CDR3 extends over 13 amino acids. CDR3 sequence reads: CASTQGINYGYTF. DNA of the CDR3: TGTGCCAGCACTCAGGGGATTAACTATGGCTACACCTTC.

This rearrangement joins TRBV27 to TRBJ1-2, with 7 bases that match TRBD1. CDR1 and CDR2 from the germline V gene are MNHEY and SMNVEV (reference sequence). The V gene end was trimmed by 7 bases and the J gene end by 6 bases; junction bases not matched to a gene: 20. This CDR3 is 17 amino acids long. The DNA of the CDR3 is TGTGCCAGCAAGAAAGGGGGCCTCGGGACGGGAGTGCATGGCTACACCTTC. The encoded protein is CASKKGGLGTGVHGYTF.

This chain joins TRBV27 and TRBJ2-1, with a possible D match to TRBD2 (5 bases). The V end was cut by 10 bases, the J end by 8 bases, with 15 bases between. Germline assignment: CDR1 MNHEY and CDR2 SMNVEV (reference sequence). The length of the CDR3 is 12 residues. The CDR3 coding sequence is TGTGCCACCCGGGGTGCCGGGTATGAGCAGTTCTTC. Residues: CATRGAGYEQFF.

CDR3 protein: CASSLVSGNEQFF. CDR3 nucleotides: TGTGCCAGCAGCTTAGTCTCGGGCAATGAGCAGTTCTTC. This sequence joins TRBV11-1 and TRBJ2-1; no definite D call. The CDR3 totals 13 residues. CDR1 SGHAT and CDR2 FQDESV come from the germline V gene (reference sequence). The ends were cut back, 1 base at V and 6 bases at J, with 7 bases in the middle.

CDR3 coding DNA: TGTGCCAGCAGTCCTTATGGGACATCAGATCAAGAGACCCAGTACTTC. Its protein product is CASSPYGTSDQETQYF. The V call is TRBV2, the J call TRBJ2-5; D perhaps matches TRBD1 (6 bases). The ends were cut back, 5 bases at V and 2 bases at J, with 18 bases in the middle. This CDR3 contains 16 residues. CDR1 SNHLY and CDR2 FYNNEI come from the germline V gene.

CDR3 DNA: TGTGCCAGCAGCCAGGTACAGGGGATGAACACTGAAGCTTTCTTT. Protein product: CASSQVQGMNTEAFF. The chain recombines TRBV3-1 (or the pseudogene TRBV3-2) with TRBJ1-1; 7 bases fit TRBD1. V lost 3 bases, J lost 0 bases, and 4 bases stayed unmatched. The CDR3 loop spans 15 amino acids. The germline gives CDR1 LGHDT, CDR2 YNNKEL (reference sequence).

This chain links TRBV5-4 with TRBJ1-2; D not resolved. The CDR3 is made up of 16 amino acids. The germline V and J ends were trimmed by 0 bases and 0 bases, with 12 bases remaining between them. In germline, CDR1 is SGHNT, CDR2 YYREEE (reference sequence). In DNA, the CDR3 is TGTGCCAGCAGCTTGGTTGTTTCGGGGTCTAACTATGGCTACACCTTC. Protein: CASSLVVSGSNYGYTF.

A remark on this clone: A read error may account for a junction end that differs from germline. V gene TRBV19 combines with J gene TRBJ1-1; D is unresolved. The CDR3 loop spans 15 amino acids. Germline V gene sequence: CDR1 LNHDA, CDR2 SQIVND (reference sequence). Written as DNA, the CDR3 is TGTGCCAGTAGTATTCGAGGACTCATGAACCCTGAAGCTTTCTTT. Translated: CASSIRGLMNPEAFF. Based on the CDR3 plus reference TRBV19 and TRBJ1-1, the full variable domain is DGGITQSPKYLFRKEGQNVTLSCEQNLNHDAMYWYRQDPGQGLRLIYYSQIVNDFQKGDIAEGYSVSREKKESFPLTVTSAQKNPTAFYLCASSIRGLMNPEAFFGQGTRLTVV.

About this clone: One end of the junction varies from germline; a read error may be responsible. CDR3: CATSDPSGRIYDEQFF. CDR3 DNA: TGTGCCACCAGTGATCCTAGCGGGAGAATCTACGATGAGCAGTTCTTC. V usage is TRBV24-1 and J usage is TRBJ2-1; 10 positions match TRBD2. Germline V lookup: CDR1 KGHDR, CDR2 SFDVKD. This CDR3 has 16 amino acids.

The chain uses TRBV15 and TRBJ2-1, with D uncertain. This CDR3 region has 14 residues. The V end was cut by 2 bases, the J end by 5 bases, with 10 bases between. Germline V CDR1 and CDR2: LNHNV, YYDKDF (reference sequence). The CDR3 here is CATSRPVLDNEQFF. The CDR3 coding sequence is TGTGCCACCAGCAGACCCGTCCTTGACAATGAGCAGTTCTTC. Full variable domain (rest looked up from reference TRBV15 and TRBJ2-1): DAMVIQNPRYQVTQFGKPVTLSCSQTLNHNVMYWYQQKSSQAPKLLFHYYDKDFNNEADTPDNFQSRRPNTSFCFLDIRSPGLGDTAMYLCATSRPVLDNEQFFGPGTRLTVL.

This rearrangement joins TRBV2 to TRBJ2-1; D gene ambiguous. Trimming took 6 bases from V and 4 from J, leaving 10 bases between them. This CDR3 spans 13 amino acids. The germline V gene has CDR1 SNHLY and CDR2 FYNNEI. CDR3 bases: TGTGCCAGCAGGAGGCCCCCATACAATGAGCAGTTCTTC. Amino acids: CASRRPPYNEQFF.

The CDR3 loop is CASKQEPNTGELFF. DNA for the CDR3: TGTGCCAGCAAGCAAGAACCGAACACCGGGGAGCTGTTTTTT. The chain uses TRBV2 and TRBJ2-2; D gene uncertain. With 7 bases removed from V and 0 bases from J, the gap between germline ends came to 9 bases. The CDR3 extends over 14 amino acids. Germline-derived CDR1 and CDR2 are SNHLY and FYNNEI.

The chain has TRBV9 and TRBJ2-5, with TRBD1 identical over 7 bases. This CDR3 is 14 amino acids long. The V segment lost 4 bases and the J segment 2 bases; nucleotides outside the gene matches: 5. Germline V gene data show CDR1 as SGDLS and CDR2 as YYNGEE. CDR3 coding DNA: TGTGCCAGCAGCATGGGACAGCGACAAGAGACCCAGTACTTC. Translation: CASSMGQRQETQYF.

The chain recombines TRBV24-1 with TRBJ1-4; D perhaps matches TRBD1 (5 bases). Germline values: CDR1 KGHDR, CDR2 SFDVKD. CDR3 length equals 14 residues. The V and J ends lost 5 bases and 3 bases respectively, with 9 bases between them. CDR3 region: CATSAGAANEKLFF. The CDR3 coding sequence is TGTGCCACCAGTGCTGGGGCGGCTAATGAAAAACTGTTTTTT.

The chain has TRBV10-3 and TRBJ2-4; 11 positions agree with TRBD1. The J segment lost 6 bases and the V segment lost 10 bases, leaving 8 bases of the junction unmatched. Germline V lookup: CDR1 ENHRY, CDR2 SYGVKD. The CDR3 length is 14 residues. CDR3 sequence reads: CATRTGGIGNIQYF. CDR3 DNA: TGTGCCACCCGGACAGGGGGCATCGGAAACATTCAGTACTTC.

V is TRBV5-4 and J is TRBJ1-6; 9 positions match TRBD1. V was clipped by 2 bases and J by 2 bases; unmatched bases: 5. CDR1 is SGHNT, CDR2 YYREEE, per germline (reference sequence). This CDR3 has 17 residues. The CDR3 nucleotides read TGTGCCAGCAGCTTAACAGGGGGCGCAGCCTATAATTCACCCCTCCACTTT. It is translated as CASSLTGGAAYNSPLHF.

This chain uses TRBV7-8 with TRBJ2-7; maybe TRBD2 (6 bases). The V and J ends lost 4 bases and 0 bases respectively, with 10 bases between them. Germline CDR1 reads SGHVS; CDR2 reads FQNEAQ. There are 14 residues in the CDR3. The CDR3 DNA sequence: TGTGCCAGCAGCTCTGAGGACTACTCCTACGAGCAGTACTTC. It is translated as CASSSEDYSYEQYF.

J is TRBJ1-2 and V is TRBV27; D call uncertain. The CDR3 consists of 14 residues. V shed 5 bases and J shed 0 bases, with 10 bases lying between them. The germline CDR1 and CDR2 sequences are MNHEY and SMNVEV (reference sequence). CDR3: CASSAKGANYGYTF. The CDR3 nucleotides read TGTGCCAGCAGTGCCAAAGGAGCTAACTATGGCTACACCTTC.

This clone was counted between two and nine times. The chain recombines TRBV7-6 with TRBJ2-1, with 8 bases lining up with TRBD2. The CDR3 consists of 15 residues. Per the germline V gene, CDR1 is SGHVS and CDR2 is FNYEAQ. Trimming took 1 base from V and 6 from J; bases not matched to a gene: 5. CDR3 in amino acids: CASSLGTGGGNEQFF. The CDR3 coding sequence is TGTGCCAGCAGCTTAGGTACGGGAGGGGGCAATGAGCAGTTCTTC. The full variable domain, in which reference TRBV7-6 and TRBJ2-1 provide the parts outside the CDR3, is GAGVSQSPRYKVTKRGQDVALRCDPISGHVSLYWYRQALGQGPEFLTYFNYEAQQDKSGLPNDRFSAERPEGSISTLTIQRTEQRDSAMYRCASSLGTGGGNEQFFGPGTRLTVL.

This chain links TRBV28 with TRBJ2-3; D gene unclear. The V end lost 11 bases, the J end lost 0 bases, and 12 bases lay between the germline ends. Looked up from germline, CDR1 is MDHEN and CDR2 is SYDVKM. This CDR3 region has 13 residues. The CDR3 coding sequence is TGTGCCGTGGGCCCAGCTAGCACAGATACGCAGTATTTT. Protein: CAVGPASTDTQYF.

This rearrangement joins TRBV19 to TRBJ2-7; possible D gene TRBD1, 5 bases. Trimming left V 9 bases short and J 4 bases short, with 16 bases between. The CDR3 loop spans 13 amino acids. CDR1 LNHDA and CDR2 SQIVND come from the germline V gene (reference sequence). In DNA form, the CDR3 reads TGTGCCAGGGGGCTGTGGCCGACTTACGAGCAGTACTTC. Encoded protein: CARGLWPTYEQYF.

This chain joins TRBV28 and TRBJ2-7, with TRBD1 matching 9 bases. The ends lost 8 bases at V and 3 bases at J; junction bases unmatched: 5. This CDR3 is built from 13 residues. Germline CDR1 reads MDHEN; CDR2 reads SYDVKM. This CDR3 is CASGTGKIYEQYF. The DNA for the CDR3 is TGTGCCAGCGGGACAGGGAAGATCTACGAGCAGTACTTC.

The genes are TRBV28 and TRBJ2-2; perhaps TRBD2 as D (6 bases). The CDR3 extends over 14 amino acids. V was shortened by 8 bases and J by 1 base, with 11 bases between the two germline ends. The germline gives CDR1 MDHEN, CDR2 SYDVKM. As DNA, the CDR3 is TGTGCCAGCCTGGGACTTTTGAACACCGGGGAGCTGTTTTTT. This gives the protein CASLGLLNTGELFF.

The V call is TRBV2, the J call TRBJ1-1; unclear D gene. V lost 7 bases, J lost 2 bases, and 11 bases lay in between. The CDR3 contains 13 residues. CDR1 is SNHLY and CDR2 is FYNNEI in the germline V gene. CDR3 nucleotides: TGTGCCAGCACCCCCCGGTCAAACACTGAAGCTTTCTTT. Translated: CASTPRSNTEAFF.

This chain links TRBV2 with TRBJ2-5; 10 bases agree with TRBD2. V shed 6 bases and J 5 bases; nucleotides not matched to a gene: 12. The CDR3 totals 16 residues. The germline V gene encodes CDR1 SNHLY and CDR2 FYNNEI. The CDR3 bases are TGTGCCAGCAGCCCTAGCGGGGGCCGAATCGGGGAGACCCAGTACTTC. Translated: CASSPSGGRIGETQYF.

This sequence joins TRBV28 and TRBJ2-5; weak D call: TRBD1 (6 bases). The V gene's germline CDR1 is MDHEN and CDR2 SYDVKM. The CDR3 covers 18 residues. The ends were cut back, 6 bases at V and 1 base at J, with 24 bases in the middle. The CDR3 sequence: CASSPPMAYRDVQETQYF. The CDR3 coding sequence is TGTGCCAGCAGCCCCCCGATGGCATACAGGGACGTCCAAGAGACCCAGTACTTC. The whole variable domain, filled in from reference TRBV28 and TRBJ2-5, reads DVKVTQSSRYLVKRTGEKVFLECVQDMDHENMFWYRQDPGLGLRLIYFSYDVKMKEKGDIPEGYSVSREKKERFSLILESASTNQTSMYLCASSPPMAYRDVQETQYFGPGTRLLVL.

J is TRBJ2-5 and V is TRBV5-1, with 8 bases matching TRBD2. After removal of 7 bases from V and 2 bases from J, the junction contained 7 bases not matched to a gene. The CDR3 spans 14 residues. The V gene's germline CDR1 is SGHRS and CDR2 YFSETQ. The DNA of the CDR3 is TGCGCCAGCTCCACTAGCGGACTTCAAGAGACCCAGTACTTC. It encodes CASSTSGLQETQYF. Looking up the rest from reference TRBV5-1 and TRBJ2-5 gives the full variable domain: KAGVTQTPRYLIKTRGQQVTLSCSPISGHRSVSWYQQTPGQGLQFLFEYFSETQRNKGNFPGRFSGRQFSNSRSEMNVSTLELGDSALYLCASSTSGLQETQYFGPGTRLLVL.